These T cell receptor beta chains were read from a single sample in a study of T cell responses to AZD1222 COVID-19 vaccine. The table came from immunoSEQ multiplex PCR; TCRdb's copy has only in-frame clones and leaves some out. The sample has 200,000 to 250,000 clones; roughly 91% are singletons. Specimen: peripheral blood, collected on day 0 of MenACWY control vaccination. The receptor set was obtained from an adult in good health. Both conserved end residues are part of each CDR3. The order of the fields is D gene, J gene, V gene, clone size, CDR3 protein, CDR3 DNA. The D gene is left open where the match is weak. The size entry is marked missing in some rows and otherwise reads once, few, many or a size class.

TRBD1 TRBJ1-5 TRBV29-1 once CSASTGTSNQPQHF TGCAGCGCATCGACAGGGACTTCCAATCAGCCCCAGCATTTT
NA TRBJ1-2 TRBV12-3/TRBV12-4 NA CASRITGTGGYTF TGTGCCAGCAGGATAACAGGGACGGGTGGCTACACCTTC
NA TRBJ1-2 TRBV5-4 NA CASSFTGAYGYTF TGTGCCAGCAGCTTCACCGGGGCGTATGGCTACACCTTC
NA TRBJ1-2 TRBV5-4 NA CASSLDKFGYTF TGTGCCAGCAGCTTGGACAAATTCGGCTACACCTTC
NA TRBJ2-3 TRBV6-5 NA CASSYRDNTDTQYF TGTGCCAGCAGTTACCGGGACAACACAGATACGCAGTATTTT
NA TRBJ2-3 TRBV11-2 NA CASSLQDPDTQYF TGTGCCAGCAGCTTACAGGACCCAGATACGCAGTATTTT
TRBD2 TRBJ2-1 TRBV9 NA CASSVWLAGDYNEQFF TGTGCCAGCAGCGTATGGCTAGCGGGGGACTACAATGAGCAGTTCTTC
NA TRBJ1-2 TRBV3-1/TRBV3-2 NA CASTPFLNYGYTF TGTGCCAGCACCCCCTTTCTTAACTATGGCTACACCTTC
NA TRBJ1-2 TRBV21-1 NA CASSNLFRDRGFSDYGYTF TGTGCCAGCAGCAACCTATTCAGGGACAGGGGCTTTTCGGACTATGGCTACACCTTC
TRBD1 TRBJ2-1 TRBV7-2 NA CASSLDPFPGQGNNEQFF TGTGCCAGCAGCTTGGATCCCTTCCCGGGACAGGGAAACAATGAGCAGTTCTTC
NA TRBJ1-6 TRBV27 NA CASSLENEGANSPLHF TGTGCCAGCAGTTTAGAGAACGAAGGGGCTAATTCACCCCTCCACTTT
NA TRBJ1-2 TRBV19 few CASRGSRPLGYTF TGTGCCAGTAGAGGCAGCCGGCCCCTTGGCTACACCTTC
TRBD1 TRBJ1-5 TRBV15 once CATTDSRGMTPQHF TGTGCCACCACTGATTCCAGGGGGATGACGCCCCAGCATTTT
NA TRBJ2-2 TRBV7-2 few CASSQRWGNTGELFF TGTGCCAGCAGCCAACGGTGGGGCAACACCGGGGAGCTGTTTTTT
TRBD2 TRBJ2-5 TRBV5-8 NA CASSPGLAGGHPETQYF TGTGCCAGCAGCCCGGGACTAGCGGGGGGGCACCCAGAGACCCAGTACTTC
TRBD2 TRBJ2-1 TRBV2 NA CASRGLGNYNEQFF TGTGCCAGCAGGGGACTAGGAAACTACAATGAGCAGTTCTTC
NA TRBJ1-5 TRBV7-2 NA CASSLGGGRGNQPQHF TGTGCCAGCAGCTTAGGGGGGGGAAGGGGCAATCAGCCCCAGCATTTT
NA TRBJ1-4 TRBV2 NA CASRPQETVKLFF TGTGCCAGCAGACCCCAAGAGACAGTAAAACTGTTTTTT
NA TRBJ1-6 TRBV6-2/TRBV6-3 NA CASSVLGLKDTYNSPLHF TGTGCCAGCAGTGTACTCGGACTAAAGGATACCTATAATTCACCCCTCCACTTT
NA TRBJ1-2 TRBV10-3 NA CAISSGPQLYGYTF TGTGCCATCAGTTCGGGACCGCAACTCTATGGCTACACCTTC
NA TRBJ1-2 TRBV6-1 NA CASSELGDGYTF TGTGCCAGCAGTGAACTTGGGGATGGCTACACCTTC
NA TRBJ2-7 TRBV5-1 NA CASSPAGLSYEQYF TGCGCCAGCAGCCCGGCAGGGCTCTCCTACGAGCAGTACTTC
NA TRBJ1-1 TRBV10-2 NA CASSPTANTEAFF TGCGCCAGCAGCCCGACAGCGAACACTGAAGCTTTCTTT
NA TRBJ2-1 TRBV5-1 NA CASSLGGDYNEQFF TGCGCCAGCAGCTTGGGGGGCGACTACAATGAGCAGTTCTTC
NA TRBJ2-1 TRBV7-2 NA CASSWTGVWDNEQFF TGTGCCAGCAGCTGGACGGGGGTCTGGGACAATGAGCAGTTCTTC
NA TRBJ1-2 TRBV6-5 once CASTTWGTANYGYTF TGTGCCAGCACCACCTGGGGCACCGCTAACTATGGCTACACCTTC
TRBD1 TRBJ2-2 TRBV5-1 NA CASSHQTGPNTGELFF TGCGCCAGCAGCCATCAGACAGGGCCGAACACCGGGGAGCTGTTTTTT
NA TRBJ1-1 TRBV28 NA CASRAVINTEAFF TGTGCCAGCAGAGCAGTAATCAACACTGAAGCTTTCTTT
NA TRBJ1-6 TRBV2 NA CASTDMHNSPLHF TGTGCCAGCACCGACATGCATAATTCACCCCTCCACTTT
TRBD1 TRBJ1-2 TRBV19 NA CASSSPTGTTYGYTF TGTGCCAGTAGTTCGCCGACAGGGACGACATATGGCTACACCTTC
NA TRBJ1-2 TRBV19 NA CASRAEQGRGYGYTF TGTGCCAGTAGGGCCGAACAGGGACGGGGGTATGGCTACACCTTC
NA TRBJ2-7 TRBV6-9 NA CASRQRQVSSYEQYF TGTGCCAGCAGACAAAGACAGGTCTCCTCCTACGAGCAGTACTTC
TRBD2 TRBJ2-2 TRBV19 NA CASQAGGNTGELFF TGTGCCAGTCAAGCGGGGGGGAACACCGGGGAGCTGTTTTTT
NA TRBJ1-4 TRBV19 NA CASSTDGREKLFF TGTGCCAGTAGTACAGACGGGCGCGAAAAACTGTTTTTT
TRBD1 TRBJ1-4 TRBV7-9 NA CASSLAGQEKLFF TGTGCCAGCAGCTTAGCGGGACAGGAAAAACTGTTTTTT
TRBD2 TRBJ2-3 TRBV4-2 NA CASSLGLAGGDTDTQYF TGTGCCAGCAGCCTGGGACTAGCGGGGGGGGACACAGATACGCAGTATTTT
TRBD1 TRBJ2-3 TRBV6-5 once CASRGGDTQYF TGTGCCAGCAGAGGGGGCGATACGCAGTATTTT
NA TRBJ2-3 TRBV27 once CASSLSPLHSSTDTQYF TGTGCCAGCAGTTTATCCCCCCTCCATTCTAGCACAGATACGCAGTATTTT
TRBD2 TRBJ2-3 TRBV7-8 NA CASSLGLERGGTDTQYF TGTGCCAGCAGCTTAGGTCTGGAGCGGGGTGGCACAGATACGCAGTATTTT
TRBD2 TRBJ2-7 TRBV5-1 NA CASSPSGGVGNEQYF TGCGCCAGCAGCCCTTCCGGGGGGGTGGGGAACGAGCAGTACTTC
TRBD1 TRBJ1-5 TRBV7-8 NA CASSPGGGPQPQHF TGTGCCAGCAGCCCAGGGGGGGGCCCTCAGCCCCAGCATTTT
NA TRBJ2-1 TRBV3-1/TRBV3-2 NA CASSQGGTGQFF TGTGCCAGCAGCCAAGGTGGGACGGGGCAGTTCTTC
TRBD1 TRBJ1-1 TRBV4-3 NA CASSQGGGDTEAFF TGCGCCAGCAGCCAAGGAGGGGGCGACACTGAAGCTTTCTTT